Each of the 32 T cell receptor beta chains below was sequenced from the same sample in a study of cytomegalovirus exposure and HLA in healthy donors. Amplification used 60 Vbeta primers and 13 Jbeta primers. The protocol was immunoSEQ multiplex PCR, while the TCRdb copy is restricted to in-frame clones and leaves out a portion. The table has under 200,000 clones, 65% to 90% seen once. The material sequenced was PBMCs. The receptors shown here come from a woman aged 45-65 years in good health and CMV-seronegative.

The chain carries TRBV15 and TRBJ1-3; no definite D call. The V and J ends lost 4 bases and 2 bases respectively, with 15 bases between them. Germline V CDR1 and CDR2: LNHNV, YYDKDF (reference sequence). CDR3 length equals 16 residues. The CDR3, as DNA: TGTGCCACCAGCACTCGGGTCGCGACGCCTGGAAACACCATATATTTT. This translates into CATSTRVATPGNTIYF.

The chain links TRBV19 to TRBJ2-5, with 7 positions matching TRBD1. Trimming took 4 bases from V and 5 from J; bases not matched to a gene: 10. Germline V gives CDR1 LNHDA, CDR2 SQIVND (reference sequence). This CDR3 has 15 amino acids. Here the CDR3 DNA reads TGTGCCAGTAGTAACCAGGGGGTCGCGGGTGAGACCCAGTACTTC. Translation: CASSNQGVAGETQYF.

The genes are TRBV28 and TRBJ2-5; the match to TRBD2 covers 14 bases. Trimming at V came to 2 bases and at J to 5 bases, leaving 7 bases not matched to a gene. This CDR3 has 17 residues. Germline loops: CDR1 MDHEN, CDR2 SYDVKM. This CDR3 reads CASSLTRTSGRPETQYF. CDR3 DNA: TGTGCCAGCAGTTTAACCCGGACTAGCGGGAGGCCCGAGACCCAGTACTTC.

With respect to this clone: A junction boundary mismatches the germline segment, possibly from a read error. The rearrangement joins TRBV7-9 to TRBJ2-7, with 7 bases aligning to TRBD2. This CDR3 comprises 19 residues. The germline V gene has CDR1 SEHNR and CDR2 FQNEAQ (reference sequence). Written as DNA, the CDR3 is TGTTCCAGCAGCTTAAGTGGGGTAGCGGGTTTCTCAAGCTCCTACGAGCAGTACTTC. Amino acids: CSSSLSGVAGFSSSYEQYF.

The CDR3 sequence is CASSLGTSGSWETQYF. The DNA for the CDR3 is TGTGCCAGCAGCTTGGGGACTAGCGGGAGTTGGGAGACCCAGTACTTC. The chain has TRBV5-5 and TRBJ2-5; 13 nucleotides line up with TRBD2. Germline assignment: CDR1 SGHKS and CDR2 YYEKEE (reference sequence). This CDR3 comprises 16 residues. Unmatched junction bases numbered 4, after V lost 0 bases and J lost 5 bases. The complete variable domain, with remaining parts taken from reference TRBV5-5 and TRBJ2-5, reads DAGVTQSPTHLIKTRGQQVTLRCSPISGHKSVSWYQQVLGQGPQFIFQYYEKEERGRGNFPDRFSARQFPNYSSELNVNALLLGDSALYLCASSLGTSGSWETQYFGPGTRLLVL.

The chain carries TRBV19 and TRBJ1-1; no reliable D call. CDR1 and CDR2 (germline): LNHDA, SQIVND (reference sequence). Trimming left V 9 bases short and J 0 bases short, with 11 bases between. The CDR3 covers 13 residues. CDR3 sequence reads: CASQSTMNTEAFF. The CDR3 nucleotides are TGTGCCAGCCAAAGTACAATGAACACTGAAGCTTTCTTT.

This chain links TRBV10-2 with TRBJ2-5; tentative D call: TRBD1 (6 bases). The germline V and J ends were trimmed by 0 bases and 7 bases, with 12 bases remaining between them. The CDR3 totals 14 residues. In germline, CDR1 is WSHSY, CDR2 SAAADI. Here the CDR3 DNA reads TGCGCCAGCAGTGAGTCAGGGGGTACGGGGACCCAGTACTTC. Amino acid sequence: CASSESGGTGTQYF.

The chain uses TRBV28 and TRBJ2-7; unclear D gene. Trimming removed 4 bases at V and 4 bases at J, with 20 bases between. Per the germline V gene, CDR1 is MDHEN and CDR2 is SYDVKM. CDR3 length: 16 amino acids. The CDR3 DNA follows: TGTGCCAGCAGTTCCCCCTCCGAAGAGCCCTTATACGAGCAGTACTTC. Protein: CASSSPSEEPLYEQYF.

This rearrangement joins TRBV27 to TRBJ1-2, with a possible D match to TRBD1 (6 bases). There are 16 residues in the CDR3. Germline V gives CDR1 MNHEY, CDR2 SMNVEV (reference sequence). V lost 2 bases and J 7 bases, leaving 20 bases between the germline ends. CDR3 DNA sequence: TGTGCCAGCAGTTTAGCTCCCTCCGGGACAACCGGTGGCTACACCTTC. The encoded protein is CASSLAPSGTTGGYTF.

The sample holds a few counts of this clone. The V and J genes are TRBV27 and TRBJ2-5, with 10 bases identical to TRBD2. The V gene's germline CDR1 is MNHEY and CDR2 SMNVEV (reference sequence). The trim removed 0 bases at V and 6 bases at J, leaving 4 bases unmatched. This CDR3 spans 15 amino acids. This chain's CDR3 is CASSLSRTSGQTQYF. The CDR3 nucleotides are TGTGCCAGCAGTTTATCGAGGACTAGCGGTCAGACCCAGTACTTC.

The rearrangement uses TRBV4-3 and TRBJ2-5, with D perhaps matching TRBD1 (6 bases). The germline gives CDR1 LGHNA, CDR2 YSLEER. V was pared by 4 bases and J by 3 bases, with 9 bases between. The CDR3 extends over 13 amino acids. Here the CDR3 DNA reads TGCGCCAGCAGCCGAAACAGGGAAGAGACCCAGTACTTC. Protein sequence: CASSRNREETQYF.

This rearrangement joins TRBV18 to TRBJ2-7; D might be TRBD1 (6 bases). This CDR3 has 15 residues. Trimming left V 1 base short and J 2 bases short, with 12 bases between. Germline CDR1 KGHSH, CDR2 LQKENI. CDR3 nucleotide sequence: TGTGCCAGCTCACCACAAGGACAGAGAACCTACGAGCAGTACTTC. Protein product: CASSPQGQRTYEQYF.

The rearrangement joins TRBV6-6 to TRBJ2-2; D uncertain. Germline assignment: CDR1 MNHNY and CDR2 SVGAGI (reference sequence). This CDR3 spans 16 amino acids. V lost 0 bases to trimming and J lost 1 base, with 9 bases between them. The CDR3 region is CASSYSSRKNTGELFF. The CDR3 DNA sequence: TGTGCCAGCAGTTACTCGAGTCGAAAGAACACCGGGGAGCTGTTTTTT.

The rearrangement uses TRBV6-6 and TRBJ2-2; 7 bases fit TRBD1. Germline values: CDR1 MNHNY, CDR2 SVGAGI (reference sequence). This CDR3 has 16 amino acids. V was pared by 7 bases and J by 1 base, with 9 bases of the junction left unmatched. The CDR3 DNA sequence: TGTGCCAGCAATATACAGGGGCTACTGAACACCGGGGAGCTGTTTTTT. This sequence encodes CASNIQGLLNTGELFF.

This clone was observed once. The chain recombines TRBV11-3 with TRBJ2-1; 8 bases map to TRBD2. The CDR3 has 15 amino acids. V was clipped by 1 base and J by 5 bases; unmatched bases: 4. Germline V lookup: CDR1 SGHNT, CDR2 YENEEA. CDR3 DNA: TGTGCCAGCAGCTTAGGCGTAGCGGGAAACAATGAGCAGTTCTTC. Amino acids: CASSLGVAGNNEQFF.

The CDR3 sequence: CASSLWTGTGELFF. CDR3 bases: TGTGCCAGTAGTCTATGGACAGGGACCGGGGAGCTGTTTTTT. This chain connects TRBV19 to TRBJ2-2, with 8 bases matching TRBD1. Germline CDR1 and CDR2: LNHDA and SQIVND (reference sequence). CDR3 size: 14 residues. V lost 5 bases to trimming and J lost 5 bases; unmatched junction nucleotides: 4.

Here the CDR3 reads CASSQTGNYGYTF. The CDR3 DNA reads TGTGCCAGCAGCCAGACAGGGAACTATGGCTACACCTTC. This chain connects TRBV7-2 to TRBJ1-2; 7 bases match TRBD1. Germline CDR1 and CDR2: SGHTA and FQGNSA. The trim removed 5 bases at V and 2 bases at J, leaving 2 bases unmatched. There are 13 residues in the CDR3.

The gene calls are TRBV4-3 and TRBJ2-7; 10 positions agree with TRBD1. After removal of 3 bases from V and 6 bases from J, the junction contained 5 bases not matched to a gene. The CDR3 is made up of 14 amino acids. Per germline, CDR1 LGHNA and CDR2 YSLEER. The CDR3, as DNA: TGCGCCAGCAGCCACCGACAGGGGGCGGGCGAGCAGTACTTC. Protein: CASSHRQGAGEQYF.

J is TRBJ2-7 and V is TRBV4-1, with D perhaps TRBD2 (5 bases). This CDR3 comprises 15 residues. V was trimmed by 0 bases and J by 0 bases, leaving 9 bases between them. Germline V gene lookup returns CDR1 MGHRA and CDR2 YSYEKL. The CDR3 reads CASSQDPGSSYEQYF. CDR3 nucleotides: TGCGCCAGCAGCCAAGATCCGGGGAGCTCCTACGAGCAGTACTTC.

V gene TRBV7-8 combines with J gene TRBJ1-3; tentative D call: TRBD1 (5 bases). The germline gives CDR1 SGHVS, CDR2 FQNEAQ. The CDR3 runs to 17 residues. V lost 5 bases, J lost 0 bases, and 17 bases lay in between. The DNA of the CDR3 is TGTGCCAGCAGCCCTAGCGGGGCGGGGAGCTCTGGAAACACCATATATTTT. This codes for CASSPSGAGSSGNTIYF. The full variable domain, rest sourced from reference TRBV7-8 and TRBJ1-3, is GAGVSQSPRYKVAKRGQDVALRCDPISGHVSLFWYQQALGQGPEFLTYFQNEAQLDKSGLPSDRFFAERPEGSVSTLKIQRTQQEDSAVYLCASSPSGAGSSGNTIYFGEGSWLTVV.

The chain recombines TRBV9 with TRBJ2-2; unclear D gene. V was clipped by 5 bases and J by 10 bases, with 15 bases between them. This CDR3 is built from 13 residues. Germline CDR1 reads SGDLS; CDR2 reads YYNGEE. This chain's CDR3 is CASSAGLVAELFF. The CDR3 bases are TGTGCCAGCAGTGCCGGCCTAGTCGCGGAGCTGTTTTTT.

The chain links TRBV30 to TRBJ1-5; a possible D gene is TRBD1 (5 bases). Germline CDR1 reads GTSNPN; CDR2 reads SVGIG (reference sequence). CDR3 length: 15 amino acids. Trimming removed 4 bases from V and 2 bases from J, with 15 bases in between. DNA for the CDR3: TGTGCCTGGAATCGGGGACTAGGGGGCAATCAGCCCCAGCATTTT. Amino acids: CAWNRGLGGNQPQHF.

This clone was seen only once. The genes are TRBV6-5 and TRBJ2-5; D might be TRBD1 (6 bases). CDR3 length: 15 amino acids. Trimming removed 6 bases from V and 5 bases from J, with 19 bases in between. Germline V gene lookup returns CDR1 MNHEY and CDR2 SVGAGI. As DNA, the CDR3 is TGTGCCAGCAGGAGCCTGGGCAGGGGCCGGGAGACCCAGTACTTC. Residues: CASRSLGRGRETQYF.

Only a few counts were recorded for this clone. This rearrangement joins TRBV6-4 to TRBJ2-1; D might be TRBD1 (5 bases). The CDR3 length is 15 residues. V gave up 3 bases and J gave up 1 base, with 10 bases separating them. In germline, CDR1 is MRHNA, CDR2 SNTAGT. CDR3 sequence reads: CASSEGVASYNEQFF. Written as DNA, the CDR3 is TGTGCCAGCAGTGAAGGGGTAGCATCCTACAATGAGCAGTTCTTC.

This clone was detected only once. This chain links TRBV19 with TRBJ1-5; D gene unclear. The CDR3 totals 15 residues. Trimming shortened V by 4 bases and J by 7 bases, and 17 bases separated the two germline ends. Germline V gene sequence: CDR1 LNHDA, CDR2 SQIVND (reference sequence). The CDR3 sequence: CASSREGSLGQPQHF. CDR3 bases: TGTGCCAGTAGTAGGGAGGGATCCTTGGGCCAGCCCCAGCATTTT.

This clone was picked up one time. V gene TRBV28 combines with J gene TRBJ1-3; 8 bases match TRBD1. Germline V gene data show CDR1 as MDHEN and CDR2 as SYDVKM. This CDR3 region has 17 residues. The trim removed 5 bases at V and 4 bases at J, leaving 13 bases unmatched. This chain's CDR3 is CASSGLLLTGDGNTIYF. CDR3 bases: TGTGCCAGCAGTGGACTCCTCTTGACAGGGGACGGAAACACCATATATTTT. The full variable domain, its missing parts supplied by reference TRBV28 and TRBJ1-3, is DVKVTQSSRYLVKRTGEKVFLECVQDMDHENMFWYRQDPGLGLRLIYFSYDVKMKEKGDIPEGYSVSREKKERFSLILESASTNQTSMYLCASSGLLLTGDGNTIYFGEGSWLTVV.

The V gene is TRBV4-3, the J gene TRBJ2-5; TRBD2 might be the D (6 bases). Between the trimmed V and J ends, which lost 1 base and 5 bases, there was a span of 20 bases. The CDR3 runs to 17 residues. Germline V gene lookup returns CDR1 LGHNA and CDR2 YSLEER. The CDR3 bases are TGCGCCAGCAGCCAAGTCGGCACGGGAGATAGGATCGAGACCCAGTACTTC. This translates into CASSQVGTGDRIETQYF.

The chain recombines TRBV5-1 with TRBJ1-2; TRBD1 might be the D (6 bases). Trimming pared 4 bases from V and 6 bases from J, leaving 10 bases between. The CDR3 loop spans 12 amino acids. Germline V gene sequence: CDR1 SGHRS, CDR2 YFSETQ. CDR3 loop: CASSATGNGYTF. DNA of the CDR3: TGCGCCAGCAGCGCTACAGGGAATGGCTACACCTTC.

The chain joins TRBV19 to TRBJ1-2; 9 nucleotides agree with TRBD1. The ends lost 4 bases at V and 5 bases at J; junction bases unmatched: 2. Per germline, CDR1 LNHDA and CDR2 SQIVND (reference sequence). This CDR3 contains 13 residues. The CDR3, as DNA: TGTGCCAGTAGTAAAGGACAGGGGTATGGCTACACCTTC. This translates into CASSKGQGYGYTF.

The genes are TRBV28 and TRBJ1-1, with 9 positions matching TRBD1. CDR3 size: 12 residues. Germline lookup yields CDR1 MDHEN and CDR2 SYDVKM. J was trimmed by 9 bases and V by 6 bases; bases with no gene match: 5. The CDR3 sequence is CASRRDRDKAFF. In DNA form, the CDR3 reads TGTGCCAGCAGAAGGGACAGGGATAAAGCTTTCTTT.

This clone was seen once. J is TRBJ2-3 and V is TRBV9; possible D gene TRBD1, 8 bases. The germline V gene has CDR1 SGDLS and CDR2 YYNGEE. Trimming removed 0 bases from V and 1 base from J, with 15 bases in between. The CDR3 length is 17 residues. The CDR3 DNA follows: TGTGCCAGCAGCGTAGCTACAGGGGGGGCAGGCACAGATACGCAGTATTTT. It specifies CASSVATGGAGTDTQYF.

The rearrangement joins TRBV29-1 to TRBJ1-1; D call uncertain. The CDR3 is 15 amino acids. Germline loops: CDR1 SQVTM, CDR2 ANQGSEA. The ends were cut back, 2 bases at V and 3 bases at J, with 16 bases in the middle. Written as DNA, the CDR3 is TGCAGCGTTGAACGAGAGAAATCACAGTACACTGAAGCTTTCTTT. This translates into CSVEREKSQYTEAFF. Together with reference TRBV29-1 and TRBJ1-1, the CDR3 gives the full variable domain: SAVISQKPSRDICQRGTSLTIQCQVDSQVTMMFWYRQQPGQSLTLIATANQGSEATYESGFVIDKFPISRPNLTFSTLTVSNMSPEDSSIYLCSVEREKSQYTEAFFGQGTRLTVV.